This T cell receptor beta chain emerged from a study of blood T cell repertoires in COVID-19. Study-level background: T cells, B-cell-depleted T cells, or PBMCs provided the cDNA or gDNA that served as material.

The ends were cut back, 6 bases at V and 0 bases at J, with 15 bases in the middle. Germline V gene data show CDR1 as SNHLY and CDR2 as FYNNEI. CDR3 length: 16 residues. Seattle enrolled patients during active infection and tracked them longitudinally. Original data processing: Reference gene primer amplification yielded estimated nucleated cell counts. TCRdb's copy holds only in-frame clones and misses some; the assay was immunoSEQ multiplex PCR. Clone size and V and J calls were adopted from that table, with D and trimming inferred from the DNA. Seen here are 200,000 to 250,000 clones, roughly four fifths observed once, and the top ten hold 7.5%. The sample holds a few counts of this clone.

Sample: peripheral blood. V and J are TRBV2 and TRBJ2-4, with no clear D. This sequence was found in a woman aged 80 or over with COVID-19, enrolled during active disease. In nucleotides, the CDR3 is TGTGCCAGCAGGGGTCCGACTGGAGAAGCCAAAAACATTCAGTACTTC. This translates into CASRGPTGEAKNIQYF.